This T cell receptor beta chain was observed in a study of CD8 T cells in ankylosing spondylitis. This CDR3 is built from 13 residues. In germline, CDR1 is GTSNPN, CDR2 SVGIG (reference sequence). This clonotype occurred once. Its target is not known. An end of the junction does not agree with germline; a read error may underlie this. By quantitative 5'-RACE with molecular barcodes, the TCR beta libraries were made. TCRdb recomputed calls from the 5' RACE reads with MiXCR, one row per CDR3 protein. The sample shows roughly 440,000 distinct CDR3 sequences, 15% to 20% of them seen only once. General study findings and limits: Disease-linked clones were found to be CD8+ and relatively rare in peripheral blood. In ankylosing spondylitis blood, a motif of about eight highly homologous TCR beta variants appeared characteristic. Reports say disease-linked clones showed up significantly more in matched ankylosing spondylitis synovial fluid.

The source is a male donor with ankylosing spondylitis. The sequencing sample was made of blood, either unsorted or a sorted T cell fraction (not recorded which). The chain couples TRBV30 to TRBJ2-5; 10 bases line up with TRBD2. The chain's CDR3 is CAWSPSGGNRWDF. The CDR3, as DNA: TGTGCCTGGAGTCCTAGCGGGGGTAACCGTTGGGACTTC.